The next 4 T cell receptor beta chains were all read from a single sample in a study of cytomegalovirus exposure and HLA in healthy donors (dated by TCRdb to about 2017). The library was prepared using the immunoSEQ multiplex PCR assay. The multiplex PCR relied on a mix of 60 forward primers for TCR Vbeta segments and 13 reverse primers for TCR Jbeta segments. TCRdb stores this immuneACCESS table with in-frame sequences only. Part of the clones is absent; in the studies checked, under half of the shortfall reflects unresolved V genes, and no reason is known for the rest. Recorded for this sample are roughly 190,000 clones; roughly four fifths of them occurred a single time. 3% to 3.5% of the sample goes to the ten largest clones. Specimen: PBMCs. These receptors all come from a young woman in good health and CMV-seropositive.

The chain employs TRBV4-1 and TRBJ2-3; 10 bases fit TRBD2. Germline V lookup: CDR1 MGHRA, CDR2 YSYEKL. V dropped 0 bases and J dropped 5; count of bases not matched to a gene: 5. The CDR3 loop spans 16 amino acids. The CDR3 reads CASSQDGAGGIDTQYF. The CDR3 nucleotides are TGCGCCAGCAGCCAAGATGGAGCGGGAGGGATAGATACGCAGTATTTT.

The CDR3 coding sequence is TGTGCCAGCAGCATCGGACAGGGGGCTAAGAATTCACCCCTCCACTTT. As protein: CASSIGQGAKNSPLHF. The V call is TRBV5-4, the J call TRBJ1-6; 11 nucleotides agree with TRBD1. Per germline, CDR1 SGHNT and CDR2 YYREEE (reference sequence). The junction had 7 bases not matched to a gene; V was cut back by 4 bases and J by 7 bases. The CDR3 runs 16 residues.

The CDR3 region is CASSSTGILQEKLFF. CDR3 in DNA: TGTGCCAGCAGTTCGACAGGGATCCTCCAAGAAAAACTGTTTTTT. The V gene is TRBV6-5, the J gene TRBJ1-4, with 7 bases lining up with TRBD1. V dropped 4 bases and J dropped 8; count of bases not matched to a gene: 10. The CDR3 covers 15 residues. Germline CDR1 is MNHEY and CDR2 is SVGAGI.

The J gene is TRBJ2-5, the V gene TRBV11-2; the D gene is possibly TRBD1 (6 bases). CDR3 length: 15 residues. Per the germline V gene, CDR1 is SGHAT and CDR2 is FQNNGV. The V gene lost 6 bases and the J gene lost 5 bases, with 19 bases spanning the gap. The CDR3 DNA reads TGTGCCAGCAGGGTTCCCGCAACAGGGCTGGAGACCCAGTACTTC. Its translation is CASRVPATGLETQYF.